Described below is a single T cell receptor beta chain sequence and its context. The antigen is undetermined. The method was immunoSEQ multiplex PCR; TCRdb's version includes in-frame clones alone and lacks a portion of them. The sample shows 100,000 or so clones, roughly 91% of them seen only once. This entry comes from a study of OX40 agonist ivuxolimab in advanced cancers. About the research overall: Mean age around 60 years, range roughly 20 to 85; 82.7% male. Overall study results and limits: The CD4+ and CD8+ T cells in the blood had expanded clonally by week 6 at 0.1 to 3.0 mg/kg.

J was trimmed by 2 bases and V by 4 bases; bases with no gene match: 7. The V gene's germline CDR1 is ENHRY and CDR2 SYGVKD. The CDR3 spans 17 residues. Blood samples were obtained at baseline, cycle 4 day 1, and cycle 7 day 1. This material consisted of CD4+ or CD8+ T cells sorted from blood, taken in a trial of the OX40 agonist ivuxolimab. The genes are TRBV10-3 and TRBJ2-6; 8 positions agree with TRBD2. The sequence came from an adult with an advanced solid tumor such as melanoma, head and neck, liver or kidney cancer. DNA of the CDR3: TGTGCCATCAGTGGTGGCGGGGGGCTGGCTGGGGCCAACGTCCTGACTTTC. This gives the protein CAISGGGGLAGANVLTF.